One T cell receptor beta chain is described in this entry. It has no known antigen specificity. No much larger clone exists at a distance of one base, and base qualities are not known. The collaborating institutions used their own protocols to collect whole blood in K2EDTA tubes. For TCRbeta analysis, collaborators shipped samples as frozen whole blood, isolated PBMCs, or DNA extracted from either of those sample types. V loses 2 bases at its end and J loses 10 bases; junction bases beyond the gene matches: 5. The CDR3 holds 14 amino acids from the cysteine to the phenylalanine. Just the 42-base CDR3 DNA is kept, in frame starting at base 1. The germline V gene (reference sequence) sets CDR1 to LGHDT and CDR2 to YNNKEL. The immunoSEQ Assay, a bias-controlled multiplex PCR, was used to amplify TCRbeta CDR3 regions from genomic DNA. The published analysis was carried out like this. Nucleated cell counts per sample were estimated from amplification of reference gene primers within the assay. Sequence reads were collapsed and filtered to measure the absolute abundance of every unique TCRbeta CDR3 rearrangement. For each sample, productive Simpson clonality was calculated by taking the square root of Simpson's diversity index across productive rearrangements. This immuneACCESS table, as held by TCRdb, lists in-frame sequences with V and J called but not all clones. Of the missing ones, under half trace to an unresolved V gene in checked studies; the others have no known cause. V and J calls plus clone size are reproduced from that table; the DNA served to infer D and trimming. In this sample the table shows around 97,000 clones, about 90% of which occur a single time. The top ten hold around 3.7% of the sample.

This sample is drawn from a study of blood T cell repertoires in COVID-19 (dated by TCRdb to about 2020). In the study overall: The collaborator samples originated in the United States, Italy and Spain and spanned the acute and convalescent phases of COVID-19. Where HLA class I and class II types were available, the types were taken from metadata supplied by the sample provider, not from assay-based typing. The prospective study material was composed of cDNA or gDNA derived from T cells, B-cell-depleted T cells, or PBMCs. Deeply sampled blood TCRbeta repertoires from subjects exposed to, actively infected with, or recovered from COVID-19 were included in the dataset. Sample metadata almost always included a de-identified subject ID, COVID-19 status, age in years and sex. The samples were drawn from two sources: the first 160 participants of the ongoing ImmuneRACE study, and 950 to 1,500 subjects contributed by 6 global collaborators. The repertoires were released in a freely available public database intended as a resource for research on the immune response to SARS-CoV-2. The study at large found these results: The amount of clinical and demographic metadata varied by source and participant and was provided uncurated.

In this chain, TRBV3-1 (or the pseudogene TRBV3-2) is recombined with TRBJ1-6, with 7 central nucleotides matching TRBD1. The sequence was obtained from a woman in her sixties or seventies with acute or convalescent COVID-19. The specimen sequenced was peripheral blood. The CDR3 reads CASSQIGGESPLHF. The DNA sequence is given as TGTGCCAGCAGCCAAATAGGGGGCGAGTCACCCCTCCACTTT.